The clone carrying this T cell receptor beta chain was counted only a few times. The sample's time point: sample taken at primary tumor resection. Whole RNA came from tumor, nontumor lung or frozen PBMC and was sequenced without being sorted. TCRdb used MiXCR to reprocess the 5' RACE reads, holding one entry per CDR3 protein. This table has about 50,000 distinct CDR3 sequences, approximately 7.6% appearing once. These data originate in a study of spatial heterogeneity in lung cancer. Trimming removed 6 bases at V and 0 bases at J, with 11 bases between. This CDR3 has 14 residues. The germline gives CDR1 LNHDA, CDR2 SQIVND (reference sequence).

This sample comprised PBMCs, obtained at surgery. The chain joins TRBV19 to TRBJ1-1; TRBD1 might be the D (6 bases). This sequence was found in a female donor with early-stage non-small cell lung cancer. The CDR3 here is CASRDSPLNTEAFF. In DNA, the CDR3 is TGTGCCAGTAGGGACAGTCCGCTGAACACTGAAGCTTTCTTT.